The 31 T cell receptor beta chains below come from one sample, sequenced in a study of blood T cell repertoires in COVID-19. Sequenced by immunoSEQ multiplex PCR; TCRdb stores in-frame clones only, minus some. Among roughly 290,000 clones listed, about 90% were seen once. Specimen: peripheral blood. The origin of the receptors is a woman between 25 and 40 years old who had recovered from COVID-19.

The chain carries TRBV4-2 and TRBJ2-1; 10 bases match TRBD2. V shed 1 base and J 10 bases; nucleotides not matched to a gene: 7. Germline CDR1 and CDR2: LGHNA and YNFKEQ. The CDR3 runs to 15 residues. CDR3 amino acids: CASSQGQREGGEQFF. The CDR3 DNA follows: TGTGCCAGCAGCCAAGGGCAGCGGGAGGGCGGCGAGCAGTTCTTC.

The rearrangement joins TRBV28 to TRBJ1-1, with a possible D match to TRBD1 (6 bases). The CDR3 spans 15 residues. CDR1 MDHEN and CDR2 SYDVKM come from the germline V gene. Between the trimmed V and J ends, which lost 6 bases and 0 bases, there was a span of 14 bases. The CDR3 DNA reads TGTGCCAGCAGAAGCCTTGGACAGTTGAACACTGAAGCTTTCTTT. Amino acids: CASRSLGQLNTEAFF.

The V and J genes are TRBV15 and TRBJ1-1, with D possibly being TRBD1 (5 bases). V lost 1 base and J lost 8, with 14 bases in between. The CDR3 consists of 14 residues. Germline V CDR1 and CDR2: LNHNV, YYDKDF (reference sequence). This chain's CDR3 is CATSRGGEGLEAFF. CDR3 nucleotides: TGTGCCACCAGCAGAGGGGGGGAGGGTTTGGAAGCTTTCTTT.

The V call is TRBV7-9, the J call TRBJ2-7; 7 bases fit TRBD1. CDR1 and CDR2 from the germline V gene are SEHNR and FQNEAQ (reference sequence). CDR3 size: 16 residues. The V and J ends lost 0 bases and 2 bases, in that order; junction bases with no gene match: 7. The CDR3 reads CASSLALGQQAYEQYF. CDR3 sequence (DNA): TGTGCCAGCAGCTTAGCATTGGGACAGCAAGCCTACGAGCAGTACTTC.

CDR3 amino acids: CASSLFGGRGTDTQYF. Written as DNA, the CDR3 is TGTGCCAGCAGCTTATTCGGGGGGCGAGGCACAGATACGCAGTATTTT. V usage is TRBV5-6 and J usage is TRBJ2-3; possible D gene TRBD2, 7 bases. CDR3 size: 16 residues. Germline CDR1 is SGHDT and CDR2 is YYEEEE. The V end was cut by 2 bases, the J end by 1 base, with 14 bases between. Full variable domain (missing parts from reference TRBV5-6 and TRBJ2-3): DAGVTQSPTHLIKTRGQQVTLRCSPKSGHDTVSWYQQALGQGPQFIFQYYEEEERQRGNFPDRFSGHQFPNYSSELNVNALLLGDSALYLCASSLFGGRGTDTQYFGPGTRLTVL.

The V and J genes are TRBV19 and TRBJ1-5; D remains unclear. Germline V gives CDR1 LNHDA, CDR2 SQIVND (reference sequence). CDR3 length: 13 residues. Between the trimmed V and J ends, which lost 1 base and 7 bases, there was a span of 8 bases. DNA for the CDR3: TGTGCCAGTAGTATAGTGGCGGGACAGCCCCAGCATTTT. Translated: CASSIVAGQPQHF.

This clone was counted between two and nine times. The same CDR3 arises from other DNA sequences in this sample as well. The J gene is TRBJ2-7, the V gene TRBV5-6, with D possibly being TRBD1 (5 bases). Germline lookup yields CDR1 SGHDT and CDR2 YYEEEE. This CDR3 has 13 amino acids. Trimming cost V 0 bases and J 3 bases, with 7 bases left between them. The CDR3 sequence: CASSLVQGYEQYF. The CDR3, as DNA: TGTGCCAGCAGCTTGGTGCAGGGCTACGAGCAGTACTTC.

The V and J genes are TRBV9 and TRBJ1-1, with D uncertain. Germline CDR1 and CDR2: SGDLS and YYNGEE. This CDR3 comprises 14 residues. Trimming took 0 bases from V and 1 from J, leaving 7 bases between them. In DNA form, the CDR3 reads TGTGCCAGCAGCGTAGTTGGGCAGAACACTGAAGCTTTCTTT. It is translated as CASSVVGQNTEAFF.

V usage is TRBV28 and J usage is TRBJ1-1; perhaps TRBD1 as D (5 bases). Trimming cost V 2 bases and J 1 base, with 8 bases left between them. The CDR3 is 14 residues long. Germline V lookup: CDR1 MDHEN, CDR2 SYDVKM. The CDR3 region has the DNA TGTGCCAGCAGTTTACCAGACAGGAACACTGAAGCTTTCTTT. As protein: CASSLPDRNTEAFF.

The chain couples TRBV6-5 to TRBJ1-6, with 7 positions matching TRBD1. Germline lookup yields CDR1 MNHEY and CDR2 SVGAGI. This CDR3 region has 15 residues. The trim removed 5 bases at V and 8 bases at J, leaving 9 bases unmatched. The CDR3 spells CASSPTGREDSPLHF. CDR3 in DNA: TGTGCCAGCAGTCCGACAGGGCGAGAGGATTCACCCCTCCACTTT.

V is TRBV2 and J is TRBJ2-7; TRBD1 matches 7 bases. The length of the CDR3 is 12 residues. Germline CDR1 is SNHLY and CDR2 is FYNNEI. J lost 6 bases, V lost 6 bases, and 5 bases had no gene match. The CDR3 DNA sequence: TGTGCCAGCAGCCTTGACAGGGCCGAGCAGTACTTC. Encoded protein: CASSLDRAEQYF. Full variable domain (outside the CDR3, taken from reference TRBV2 and TRBJ2-7): EPEVTQTPSHQVTQMGQEVILRCVPISNHLYFYWYRQILGQKVEFLVSFYNNEISEKSEIFDDQFSVERPDGSNFTLKIRSTKLEDSAMYFCASSLDRAEQYFGPGTRLTVT.

This sequence joins TRBV30 and TRBJ2-5; a possible D gene is TRBD2 (7 bases). The CDR3 is 12 amino acids. Trimming shortened V by 8 bases and J by 6 bases, and 16 bases separated the two germline ends. Germline V lookup: CDR1 GTSNPN, CDR2 SVGIG (reference sequence). DNA for the CDR3: TGTGCCCAGGGAGGGGGGCCCCAGACCCAGTACTTC. This sequence encodes CAQGGGPQTQYF.

The chain links TRBV10-1 to TRBJ2-1, with D possibly being TRBD2 (5 bases). The CDR3 has 16 amino acids. Germline V gene sequence: CDR1 WNHNN, CDR2 SYGVQD (reference sequence). V was cut by 0 bases and J by 2 bases, with 11 bases left in between. DNA of the CDR3: TGCGCCAGCAGTGAGTCGCGAGCGGCGACCTACAATGAGCAGTTCTTC. This translates into CASSESRAATYNEQFF.

The chain joins TRBV5-1 to TRBJ1-3; 7 bases are a match to TRBD1. CDR3 length equals 16 residues. The V and J ends lost 0 bases and 1 base, in that order; junction bases with no gene match: 4. Per the germline V gene, CDR1 is SGHRS and CDR2 is YFSETQ. The CDR3 sequence: CASSLEGAVSGNTIYF. The CDR3, as DNA: TGCGCCAGCAGCTTGGAGGGGGCGGTTTCTGGAAACACCATATATTTT.

The chain's CDR3 is CASSYKAGGQPQHF. DNA for the CDR3: TGTGCCAGCAGTTATAAGGCAGGGGGCCAGCCCCAGCATTTT. The chain links TRBV6-5 to TRBJ1-5; 8 nucleotides agree with TRBD1. CDR1 is MNHEY and CDR2 is SVGAGI in the germline V gene. J was trimmed by 7 bases and V by 3 bases; bases with no gene match: 5. The CDR3 loop spans 14 amino acids.

The V and J genes are TRBV12-3 or TRBV12-4 and TRBJ1-2; D possibly corresponds to TRBD1 (5 bases). The CDR3 is 13 residues long. Trimming pared 3 bases from V and 2 bases from J, leaving 7 bases between. The chain's CDR3 is CASSFSGNYGYTF. The CDR3 DNA reads as TGTGCCAGCAGTTTCTCAGGGAACTATGGCTACACCTTC.

This sequence joins TRBV12-3 or TRBV12-4 and TRBJ1-2, with D uncertain. Deletions cut 6 bases from V and 7 bases from J, with 15 bases between. The CDR3 covers 13 residues. The CDR3 loop is CASSPRGFGGYTF. CDR3 DNA sequence: TGTGCCAGCAGCCCCCGAGGGTTCGGTGGCTACACCTTC.

The V call is TRBV7-9, the J call TRBJ2-7; D perhaps matches TRBD2 (7 bases). Germline-derived CDR1 and CDR2 are SEHNR and FQNEAQ (reference sequence). V was cut by 3 bases and J by 3 bases, with 15 bases left in between. This CDR3 is built from 15 residues. For the CDR3, the DNA is TGTGCCAGCAGCTTTGTCGGGGGGCAATTCTACGAGCAGTACTTC. Translated, it gives CASSFVGGQFYEQYF.

The chain has TRBV6-5 and TRBJ1-3, with D unclear. Germline V gene sequence: CDR1 MNHEY, CDR2 SVGAGI. This CDR3 comprises 14 residues. Deletions cut 5 bases from V and 0 bases from J, with 8 bases between. The chain's CDR3 is CASSRVSSGNTIYF. CDR3 DNA sequence: TGTGCCAGCAGTCGGGTCAGCTCTGGAAACACCATATATTTT.

The chain has TRBV27 and TRBJ2-6; D might be TRBD1 (5 bases). The CDR3 has 19 residues. V was pared by 10 bases and J by 0 bases, with 25 bases between. Looked up from germline, CDR1 is MNHEY and CDR2 is SMNVEV (reference sequence). For the CDR3, the DNA is TGTGCCAACTCTCCACGAGGCAGGGAATCCGTCTCTGGGGCCAACGTCCTGACTTTC. It yields the protein CANSPRGRESVSGANVLTF.

The rearrangement joins TRBV19 to TRBJ2-1; 7 bases are shared with TRBD2. J lost 0 bases, V lost 9 bases, and 5 bases had no gene match. Germline loops: CDR1 LNHDA, CDR2 SQIVND (reference sequence). This CDR3 is 14 amino acids long. CDR3 DNA sequence: TGTGCCAGCTCAGCGGGGAGCTCCTACAATGAGCAGTTCTTC. Translating it yields CASSAGSSYNEQFF.

The chain combines TRBV7-8 with TRBJ1-2; TRBD1 matches at 7 bases. Unmatched junction bases numbered 9, after V lost 6 bases and J lost 8 bases. Germline CDR1 reads SGHVS; CDR2 reads FQNEAQ. CDR3 length: 13 residues. Here the CDR3 DNA reads TGTGCCAGCAGGTTACAGGGGCTAGAAGGCTACACCTTC. Translation: CASRLQGLEGYTF.

V is TRBV15 and J is TRBJ1-1, with D uncertain. Looked up from germline, CDR1 is LNHNV and CDR2 is YYDKDF (reference sequence). The CDR3 contains 11 residues. V gave up 8 bases and J gave up 6 bases, with 10 bases separating them. CDR3 nucleotides: TGTGCCACCGGGCAGGAGGCTGAAGCTTTCTTT. Its protein product is CATGQEAEAFF.

The CDR3 loop reads CASTQRGGGELFF. CDR3 bases: TGTGCCAGCACCCAAAGGGGCGGCGGGGAGCTGTTTTTT. This chain uses TRBV12-3 or TRBV12-4 with TRBJ2-2; D perhaps matches TRBD1 (5 bases). The ends were cut back, 7 bases at V and 7 bases at J, with 13 bases in the middle. The CDR3 is 13 residues long.

This CDR3 reads CASIQYGYTF. The CDR3 DNA sequence: TGTGCCAGCATTCAATATGGCTACACCTTC. V and J are TRBV6-4 and TRBJ1-2, with D hard to call. The CDR3 sequence is 10 residues long. The V gene's germline CDR1 is MRHNA and CDR2 SNTAGT. Between the trimmed V and J ends, which lost 7 bases and 5 bases, there was a span of 5 bases.

This chain joins TRBV3-1 (or the pseudogene TRBV3-2) and TRBJ2-7; tentative D call: TRBD2 (6 bases). V shed 3 bases and J shed 1 base, with 19 bases lying between them. Germline V gene lookup returns CDR1 LGHDT and CDR2 YNNKEL (reference sequence). This CDR3 spans 17 amino acids. CDR3 amino acids: CASSHISLGGASYEQYF. As DNA, the CDR3 is TGTGCCAGCAGCCATATTTCGTTAGGAGGGGCTTCCTACGAGCAGTACTTC.

The chain carries TRBV2 and TRBJ1-5; D unclear. The CDR3 consists of 14 residues. Trimming took 4 bases from V and 0 from J, leaving 7 bases between them. CDR1 SNHLY and CDR2 FYNNEI come from the germline V gene. The chain's CDR3 is CASSGQISNQPQHF. Written as DNA, the CDR3 is TGTGCCAGCAGTGGCCAGATTAGCAATCAGCCCCAGCATTTT.

This clone has just one count. This may be a read error, as it is one base from a much larger clone. The rearrangement uses TRBV6-5 and TRBJ2-7, with 10 bases identical to TRBD2. V was pared by 7 bases and J by 2 bases, with 8 bases of the junction left unmatched. CDR3 length: 15 amino acids. Germline CDR1 reads MNHEY; CDR2 reads SVGAGI. The CDR3 bases are TGTGCCAGCAATTATGCCAGCGGGGGGGCCTACGAGCAGTACTTC. Amino acid sequence: CASNYASGGAYEQYF.

V usage is TRBV7-2 and J usage is TRBJ2-1, with D possibly being TRBD2 (6 bases). Per the germline V gene, CDR1 is SGHTA and CDR2 is FQGNSA. The CDR3 totals 14 residues. Trimming stripped 5 bases from V and 15 bases from J, with 23 bases between. The CDR3 sequence: CASSKPGLPPVGFF. The CDR3 DNA sequence: TGTGCCAGCAGCAAACCGGGACTCCCCCCGGTAGGGTTCTTC.

This clone is a singleton in its sample. The V and J genes are TRBV6-2 or TRBV6-3 and TRBJ2-7; 7 bases are shared with TRBD1. The CDR3 has 15 amino acids. V lost 2 bases to trimming and J lost 0 bases; unmatched junction nucleotides: 4. The germline CDR1 and CDR2 sequences are MNHEY and SVGEGT. This chain's CDR3 is CASSYARQGSYEQYF. The CDR3 coding sequence is TGTGCCAGCAGTTACGCACGACAGGGCTCCTACGAGCAGTACTTC.

This chain uses TRBV25-1 with TRBJ2-4; TRBD1 matches at 7 bases. Losses at the gene ends were 1 base for V and 8 bases for J; bases not matched to a gene: 5. The germline V gene has CDR1 MGHDK and CDR2 SYGVNS. This CDR3 region has 14 residues. This CDR3 reads CASSESQGEHIQYF. The CDR3 nucleotides read TGTGCCAGCAGTGAATCCCAGGGGGAGCACATTCAGTACTTC.